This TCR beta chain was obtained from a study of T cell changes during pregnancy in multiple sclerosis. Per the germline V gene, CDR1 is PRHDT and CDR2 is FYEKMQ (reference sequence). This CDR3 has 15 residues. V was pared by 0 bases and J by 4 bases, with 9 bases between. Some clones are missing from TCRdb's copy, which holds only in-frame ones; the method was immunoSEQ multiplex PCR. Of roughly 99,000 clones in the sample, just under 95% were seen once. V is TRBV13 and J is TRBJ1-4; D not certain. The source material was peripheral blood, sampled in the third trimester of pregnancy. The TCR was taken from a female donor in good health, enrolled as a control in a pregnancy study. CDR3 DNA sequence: TGTGCCAGCAGCTTAGGGATGGACTTTAATGAAAAACTGTTTTTT. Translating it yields CASSLGMDFNEKLFF.